Listed below are T cell receptor beta chains from one sample, sequenced in a study of technical replicates of blood from several donors. The table came from immunoSEQ multiplex PCR; TCRdb's copy has only in-frame clones and leaves some out. The repertoire has 80,000 to 100,000 clones, roughly 96% of them found once; the top ten carry more than 0.2%. The sample taken for sequencing was T cells isolated from PBMCs. The receptor set was obtained from a human donor in good health. Both conserved end residues are part of each CDR3. A D gene is named only where the DNA matches it firmly. Size tells how often a clone was seen (once, few, many) or the class of an expanded clone, and some rows leave it out.

cdr3_nt: TGCGCCAGCACCGGACAGGGGGCTAACACTGAAGCTTTCTTT
cdr3_aa: CASTGQGANTEAFF
v_call: TRBV4-1
d_call: TRBD1
j_call: TRBJ1-1
clone_size: NA

cdr3_nt: TGCGCCAGCAGCCCGACCCCTGGAGCGGGGGGGATAGATACGCAGTATTTT
cdr3_aa: CASSPTPGAGGIDTQYF
v_call: TRBV4-1
d_call: TRBD2
j_call: TRBJ2-3
clone_size: once

cdr3_nt: TGTGCCAGTAGTATAGATCCGAGGTGGGGCAATCAGCCCCAGCATTTT
cdr3_aa: CASSIDPRWGNQPQHF
v_call: TRBV19
d_call: NA
j_call: TRBJ1-5
clone_size: NA

cdr3_nt: TGTGCCAGCAGCCTCCAAGCGGAGACCCAGTACTTC
cdr3_aa: CASSLQAETQYF
v_call: TRBV14
d_call: NA
j_call: TRBJ2-5
clone_size: NA

cdr3_nt: TGTGCCAGCAGCCTGAGCAGGGCCGGCGGGGAGCTGTTTTTT
cdr3_aa: CASSLSRAGGELFF
v_call: TRBV7-9
d_call: NA
j_call: TRBJ2-2
clone_size: NA

cdr3_nt: TGTGCCAGCGGCCCGGGACAGGGGACCAATCAGCCCCAGCATTTT
cdr3_aa: CASGPGQGTNQPQHF
v_call: TRBV9
d_call: TRBD1
j_call: TRBJ1-5
clone_size: NA

cdr3_nt: TGTGCCACCAGCAGAGGTCGGGTCCCAGATACGCAGTATTTT
cdr3_aa: CATSRGRVPDTQYF
v_call: TRBV15
d_call: NA
j_call: TRBJ2-3
clone_size: NA

cdr3_nt: TGTGCCAGCAGTTTATGGTCCGGGTTAAACACTGAAGCTTTCTTT
cdr3_aa: CASSLWSGLNTEAFF
v_call: TRBV28
d_call: NA
j_call: TRBJ1-1
clone_size: NA

cdr3_nt: TGTGCCAGCAGCGCCGCCGGGACAGGGAGGGTTGAAGCTTTCTTT
cdr3_aa: CASSAAGTGRVEAFF
v_call: TRBV5-6
d_call: TRBD1
j_call: TRBJ1-1
clone_size: NA

cdr3_nt: TGTGCCAGCTCCCCCCAGGGACAGAACACAGATACGCAGTATTTT
cdr3_aa: CASSPQGQNTDTQYF
v_call: TRBV18
d_call: TRBD1
j_call: TRBJ2-3
clone_size: NA

cdr3_nt: TGTGCCAGCAGCCCGGTTGACTTAGGAAGACGGAACTCTGGAAACACCATATATTTT
cdr3_aa: CASSPVDLGRRNSGNTIYF
v_call: TRBV7-6
d_call: NA
j_call: TRBJ1-3
clone_size: once

cdr3_nt: TGTGCCAGTAGTATAAGCTTGAACACCGGGGAGCTGTTTTTT
cdr3_aa: CASSISLNTGELFF
v_call: TRBV19
d_call: NA
j_call: TRBJ2-2
clone_size: NA

cdr3_nt: TGTGCCACCAGCAGAGGGACAGGGCGACGGGTAAGCTCCTACGAGCAGTACTTC
cdr3_aa: CATSRGTGRRVSSYEQYF
v_call: TRBV15
d_call: TRBD1
j_call: TRBJ2-7
clone_size: NA

cdr3_nt: TGTGCCAGCAGTGAATTCCCCCTTTCAGAAGAGCAGTACTTC
cdr3_aa: CASSEFPLSEEQYF
v_call: TRBV6-1
d_call: NA
j_call: TRBJ2-7
clone_size: NA

cdr3_nt: TGTGCCAGCAGCATCCGCGGGACGCCCAACTATGGCTACACCTTC
cdr3_aa: CASSIRGTPNYGYTF
v_call: TRBV11-3
d_call: NA
j_call: TRBJ1-2
clone_size: NA

cdr3_nt: TGTGCCAGCAGTTTAATTAGCGGGCCCTTCCCCGTCCAATATGAGCAGTTCTTC
cdr3_aa: CASSLISGPFPVQYEQFF
v_call: TRBV28
d_call: TRBD2
j_call: TRBJ2-1
clone_size: NA

cdr3_nt: TGTGCCAGCTTGACCGGCGGGGACGGTAATCAGCCCCAGCATTTT
cdr3_aa: CASLTGGDGNQPQHF
v_call: TRBV6-1
d_call: NA
j_call: TRBJ1-5
clone_size: NA

cdr3_nt: TGTGCCACCGGTCGGGGGGGCAATCAGCCCCAGCATTTT
cdr3_aa: CATGRGGNQPQHF
v_call: TRBV2
d_call: NA
j_call: TRBJ1-5
clone_size: NA

cdr3_nt: TGTGCCAGCAGTACCCGGACAGTGGGCTCTGGGGCCAACGTCCTGACTTTC
cdr3_aa: CASSTRTVGSGANVLTF
v_call: TRBV27
d_call: NA
j_call: TRBJ2-6
clone_size: NA

cdr3_nt: TGTGCCAGCTCAGGGATGTTCACAGATACGCAGTATTTT
cdr3_aa: CASSGMFTDTQYF
v_call: TRBV27
d_call: NA
j_call: TRBJ2-3
clone_size: NA

cdr3_nt: TGCAGCAGTAGACAGGGGACCACCGGGGAGCTGTTTTTT
cdr3_aa: CSSRQGTTGELFF
v_call: TRBV29-1
d_call: TRBD1
j_call: TRBJ2-2
clone_size: NA

cdr3_nt: TGTGCCAGCTCACCACGGACTAGCGGAAACAATGAGCAGTTCTTC
cdr3_aa: CASSPRTSGNNEQFF
v_call: TRBV18
d_call: TRBD2
j_call: TRBJ2-1
clone_size: NA

cdr3_nt: TGTGCCAGCAGCCCCAGAGGGGTAGCGGTCCAAGAGACCCAGTACTTC
cdr3_aa: CASSPRGVAVQETQYF
v_call: TRBV11-2
d_call: NA
j_call: TRBJ2-5
clone_size: NA

cdr3_nt: TGTGCCAGTAGTATATACCCTCCCGGGGGTCAGCCCCAGCATTTT
cdr3_aa: CASSIYPPGGQPQHF
v_call: TRBV19
d_call: NA
j_call: TRBJ1-5
clone_size: NA

cdr3_nt: TGTGCCAGCAGCCCTTCTAGCGGGAGTGGTGCAGATACGCAGTATTTT
cdr3_aa: CASSPSSGSGADTQYF
v_call: TRBV25-1
d_call: TRBD2
j_call: TRBJ2-3
clone_size: NA

cdr3_nt: TGTGCCAGCACTCCAGGCGGAGGGGACCAGCAGTACTTC
cdr3_aa: CASTPGGGDQQYF
v_call: TRBV28
d_call: NA
j_call: TRBJ2-7
clone_size: NA

cdr3_nt: TGTGCCAGCAGCCCCAAACCCGACTACACGACCAATGAGCAGTTCTTC
cdr3_aa: CASSPKPDYTTNEQFF
v_call: TRBV5-4
d_call: NA
j_call: TRBJ2-1
clone_size: NA

cdr3_nt: TGTGCCAGCCAGGGACTAGCGGGAGACAGATCCTACAATGAGCAGTTCTTC
cdr3_aa: CASQGLAGDRSYNEQFF
v_call: TRBV18
d_call: TRBD2
j_call: TRBJ2-1
clone_size: NA

cdr3_nt: TGTGCCTGGAGATTAGGGGTGAAAGCTTTCTTT
cdr3_aa: CAWRLGVKAFF
v_call: TRBV30
d_call: NA
j_call: TRBJ1-1
clone_size: few

cdr3_nt: TGTGCCAGCAGCCGAGCGGGGTTTGTGCGCTACGAGCAGTACTTC
cdr3_aa: CASSRAGFVRYEQYF
v_call: TRBV7-9
d_call: TRBD2
j_call: TRBJ2-7
clone_size: NA

cdr3_nt: TGCGCCAGCAGCCAAGATACAGGAGATACGCAGTATTTT
cdr3_aa: CASSQDTGDTQYF
v_call: TRBV4-1
d_call: NA
j_call: TRBJ2-3
clone_size: NA

cdr3_nt: TGTGCCACCGAGAAGGGAGCCGAGTACCAAGAGACCCAGTACTTC
cdr3_aa: CATEKGAEYQETQYF
v_call: TRBV14
d_call: NA
j_call: TRBJ2-5
clone_size: NA

cdr3_nt: TGTGCCAGCAGCTCGGACAGCCTTGACTATGGCTACACCTTC
cdr3_aa: CASSSDSLDYGYTF
v_call: TRBV5-4
d_call: NA
j_call: TRBJ1-2
clone_size: NA

cdr3_nt: TGCGCCAGCAGCTTTGATGGACAGGGGGCGGACACAGGCTTC
cdr3_aa: CASSFDGQGADTGF
v_call: TRBV5-1
d_call: TRBD1
j_call: TRBJ1-2
clone_size: NA

cdr3_nt: TGTGCCAGCAGCCCCACAGGGGGCGGCCAAGAGACCCAGTACTTC
cdr3_aa: CASSPTGGGQETQYF
v_call: TRBV7-6
d_call: TRBD1
j_call: TRBJ2-5
clone_size: NA

cdr3_nt: TGTGCCACCAATGGGCGGGGGACCTACAATGAGCAGTTCTTC
cdr3_aa: CATNGRGTYNEQFF
v_call: TRBV15
d_call: TRBD2
j_call: TRBJ2-1
clone_size: NA

cdr3_nt: TGTGCCAGCAGTGAAGCTGGACTAGTCAGATTATCCGGGGAGCTGTTTTTT
cdr3_aa: CASSEAGLVRLSGELFF
v_call: TRBV6-4
d_call: TRBD2
j_call: TRBJ2-2
clone_size: NA

cdr3_nt: TGTGCCAGCAGTGAAGTAGGCAGCCTCGGGAACACCATATATTTT
cdr3_aa: CASSEVGSLGNTIYF
v_call: TRBV2
d_call: NA
j_call: TRBJ1-3
clone_size: NA

cdr3_nt: TGCGCCAGCAGGTCGGGACAGGGAGAGACCCAGTACTTC
cdr3_aa: CASRSGQGETQYF
v_call: TRBV5-1
d_call: TRBD1
j_call: TRBJ2-5
clone_size: NA

cdr3_nt: TGTGCCAGCAGGACCGGGTTTTACGAGCAGTACTTC
cdr3_aa: CASRTGFYEQYF
v_call: TRBV25-1
d_call: NA
j_call: TRBJ2-7
clone_size: NA

cdr3_nt: TGTGCCAGCAGCTTATCTCCGACAGCGTTCTATGGCTACACCTTC
cdr3_aa: CASSLSPTAFYGYTF
v_call: TRBV7-2
d_call: NA
j_call: TRBJ1-2
clone_size: NA

cdr3_nt: TGTGCCAGCACGACACAGGTAGAGCACTATGGCTACACCTTC
cdr3_aa: CASTTQVEHYGYTF
v_call: TRBV19
d_call: NA
j_call: TRBJ1-2
clone_size: NA

cdr3_nt: TGTGCCACCAAGGAAGGCGGATCTAGCTATGGCTACACCTTC
cdr3_aa: CATKEGGSSYGYTF
v_call: TRBV27
d_call: NA
j_call: TRBJ1-2
clone_size: NA

cdr3_nt: TGCGCCAGCAGCTTGAGATCGCGGACTAGCGGGAGTAACTACAATGAGCAGTTCTTC
cdr3_aa: CASSLRSRTSGSNYNEQFF
v_call: TRBV5-1
d_call: TRBD2
j_call: TRBJ2-1
clone_size: NA

cdr3_nt: TGTGCCAGCAGCCAAGTCTGGGGACAGGGGAGGACAGATACGCAGTATTTT
cdr3_aa: CASSQVWGQGRTDTQYF
v_call: TRBV4-2
d_call: TRBD1
j_call: TRBJ2-3
clone_size: NA